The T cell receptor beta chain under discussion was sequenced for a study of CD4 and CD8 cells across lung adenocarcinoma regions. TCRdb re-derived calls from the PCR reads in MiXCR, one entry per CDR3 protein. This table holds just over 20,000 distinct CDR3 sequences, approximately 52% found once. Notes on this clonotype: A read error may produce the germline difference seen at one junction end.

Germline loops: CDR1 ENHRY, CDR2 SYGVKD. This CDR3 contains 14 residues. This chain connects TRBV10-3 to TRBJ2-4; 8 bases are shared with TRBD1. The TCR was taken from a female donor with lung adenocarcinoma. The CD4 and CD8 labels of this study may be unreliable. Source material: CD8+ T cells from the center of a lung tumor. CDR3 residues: CATKVGGQEKIQYF. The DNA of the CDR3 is TGTGCCACCAAGGTCGGGGGACAGGAAAAGATTCAGTACTTC.